Presented here are 14 T cell receptor beta chains from one specimen sequenced in a study of neoadjuvant anti-PD-1 for oral cavity cancer. The method was immunoSEQ multiplex PCR; TCRdb's version includes in-frame clones alone and lacks a portion of them. Altogether about 72,000 clones are present, around four fifths being singletons, with the ten largest covering 3% to 3.5%. The sample was PBMCs, taken before nivolumab (anti-PD-1) treatment. The receptors derive from a person aged 35 to 85 with oral cavity squamous cell carcinoma.

This clone has a single count. The V call is TRBV7-9, the J call TRBJ1-3; D is unclear. The CDR3 is 14 amino acids. Germline V CDR1 and CDR2: SEHNR, FQNEAQ (reference sequence). The V end lost 10 bases, the J end lost 3 bases, and 16 bases lay between the germline ends. This chain's CDR3 is CATAGWVVGNTIYF. Written as DNA, the CDR3 is TGTGCCACTGCAGGCTGGGTGGTTGGAAACACCATATATTTT.

The chain combines TRBV7-8 with TRBJ2-3; D not resolved. CDR3 size: 14 residues. Trimming left V 5 bases short and J 2 bases short, with 11 bases between. Per germline, CDR1 SGHVS and CDR2 FQNEAQ. The CDR3 sequence: CASSPSRLTDTQYF. The CDR3 region has the DNA TGTGCCAGCAGCCCCTCACGGCTCACAGATACGCAGTATTTT. Together with reference TRBV7-8 and TRBJ2-3, the CDR3 gives the full variable domain: GAGVSQSPRYKVAKRGQDVALRCDPISGHVSLFWYQQALGQGPEFLTYFQNEAQLDKSGLPSDRFFAERPEGSVSTLKIQRTQQEDSAVYLCASSPSRLTDTQYFGPGTRLTVL.

This clone was seen more than once but under ten times. The rearrangement uses TRBV7-8 and TRBJ2-1, with D unclear. There are 16 residues in the CDR3. V was clipped by 8 bases and J by 2 bases, with 19 bases between them. Germline CDR1 is SGHVS and CDR2 is FQNEAQ. CDR3 DNA: TGTGCCAGCGGCCGCGGACGGTTTTTACCCTACAATGAGCAGTTCTTC. Protein sequence: CASGRGRFLPYNEQFF.

This clone occurred once. The V gene is TRBV27, the J gene TRBJ1-6, with 9 bases aligning to TRBD1. The CDR3 spans 14 residues. The ends lost 6 bases at V and 7 bases at J; junction bases unmatched: 4. Germline loops: CDR1 MNHEY, CDR2 SMNVEV (reference sequence). The CDR3 DNA follows: TGTGCCAGCAGAACCGGACAGGGGAATTCACCCCTCCACTTT. Translation gives CASRTGQGNSPLHF.

The chain employs TRBV19 and TRBJ1-6; a weak D match, TRBD1 (5 bases). This CDR3 has 13 amino acids. Germline V gene data show CDR1 as LNHDA and CDR2 as SQIVND (reference sequence). Trimming cost V 7 bases and J 7 bases, with 11 bases left between them. CDR3 in amino acids: CASTGTFNSPLHF. CDR3 DNA sequence: TGTGCCAGTACGGGGACCTTCAATTCACCCCTCCACTTT.

The V and J genes are TRBV6-1 and TRBJ2-4, with a tentative D call TRBD1 (5 bases). The germline V gene has CDR1 MNHNS and CDR2 SASEGT. This CDR3 has 18 amino acids. V was pared by 2 bases and J by 3 bases, with 20 bases between. The CDR3 region is CASSERPQGRADKNIQYF. CDR3 in DNA: TGTGCCAGCAGTGAACGCCCTCAGGGCAGGGCTGACAAAAACATTCAGTACTTC.

This sequence joins TRBV5-4 and TRBJ2-7, with 7 bases matching TRBD2. Germline trimming cut 3 bases from V and 3 bases from J; bases unmatched to any gene: 9. CDR1 and CDR2 (germline): SGHNT, YYREEE (reference sequence). This CDR3 contains 15 residues. The CDR3 loop reads CASSYGGGFYYEQYF. The CDR3 nucleotides are TGTGCCAGCAGCTACGGCGGGGGATTCTACTACGAGCAGTACTTC. Complete variable domain (other parts from reference TRBV5-4 and TRBJ2-7): ETGVTQSPTHLIKTRGQQVTLRCSSQSGHNTVSWYQQALGQGPQFIFQYYREEENGRGNFPPRFSGLQFPNYSSELNVNALELDDSALYLCASSYGGGFYYEQYFGPGTRLTVT.

In DNA form, the CDR3 reads TGTGCCAGCAGCGAAAGGACTAGAGGTGAAGCTTTCTTT. It is translated as CASSERTRGEAFF. The genes are TRBV7-9 and TRBJ1-1; D gene uncertain. Trimming took off 5 bases at V and 7 bases at J, with 14 bases between the two ends. Germline CDR1 SEHNR, CDR2 FQNEAQ (reference sequence). The CDR3 runs to 13 residues.

The CDR3 reads CASSPLARAAYTDTQYF. CDR3 in DNA: TGTGCCAGCAGCCCCTTGGCCCGAGCGGCGTACACAGATACGCAGTATTTT. The chain uses TRBV11-2 and TRBJ2-3; a possible D gene is TRBD2 (5 bases). This CDR3 comprises 17 residues. CDR1 is SGHAT, CDR2 FQNNGV, per germline. Between the trimmed V and J ends, which lost 5 bases and 2 bases, there was a span of 20 bases.

This rearrangement joins TRBV30 to TRBJ2-1; 10 bases line up with TRBD2. Germline CDR1 is GTSNPN and CDR2 is SVGIG (reference sequence). V trimming: 7 bases; J trimming: 4 bases; junction bases outside the gene matches: 16. The CDR3 is 17 residues long. The CDR3 sequence is CASTEQKTSGWYNEQFF. DNA of the CDR3: TGTGCCTCCACCGAACAGAAGACTAGCGGGTGGTACAATGAGCAGTTCTTC.

This clone showed up just once. This rearrangement joins TRBV7-6 to TRBJ2-3, with no clear D. V lost 2 bases to trimming and J lost 2 bases, with 5 bases between them. This CDR3 contains 13 residues. Looked up from germline, CDR1 is SGHVS and CDR2 is FNYEAQ. Here the CDR3 DNA reads TGTGCCAGCAGCTTATACGCCACAGATACGCAGTATTTT. It encodes CASSLYATDTQYF.

Turning to this clone: This CDR3 is also generated by other DNA sequences in the sample. The genes are TRBV28 and TRBJ2-7; no definite D call. The ends were cut back, 3 bases at V and 2 bases at J, with 2 bases in the middle. Germline V lookup: CDR1 MDHEN, CDR2 SYDVKM. CDR3 length equals 11 residues. The CDR3 DNA is TGTGCCAGCAGTTTGGCCTACGAGCAGTACTTC. It yields the protein CASSLAYEQYF.

This clone was detected only a few times. The gene calls are TRBV6-6 and TRBJ1-1, with D maybe TRBD1 (5 bases). Germline V gives CDR1 MNHNY, CDR2 SVGAGI (reference sequence). V gave up 7 bases and J gave up 6 bases, with 12 bases separating them. The CDR3 is 12 residues long. The CDR3 DNA is TGTGCCAGCACCTTGGACACCTCTGAAGCTTTCTTT. Translating it yields CASTLDTSEAFF.

The sample holds a few counts of this clone. The J gene is TRBJ1-5, the V gene TRBV2; D is unresolved. V was cut by 8 bases and J by 1 base, with 12 bases left in between. The CDR3 is made up of 14 amino acids. Per germline, CDR1 SNHLY and CDR2 FYNNEI. CDR3 in DNA: TGTGCCAGCGGCCAGGATGAAAGCAATCAGCCCCAGCATTTT. Translating it yields CASGQDESNQPQHF.